The 18 T cell receptor beta chains presented below share a single source sample, sequenced in a study of T cells after yellow fever vaccination. TCRdb re-called the 5' RACE reads through MiXCR, storing one row per CDR3 protein. This sample carries under 550,000 distinct CDR3 sequences, just over 20% of them seen once, and the ten largest clones take about a sixth. Sequenced here: PBMCs, sampled roughly 20 days after the first yellow fever vaccination. These receptors were collected from a young man who received the YFV17D yellow fever vaccine.

This clonotype was seen more than once but under ten times. The chain uses TRBV7-2 and TRBJ2-5; D unresolved. Trimming shortened V by 2 bases and J by 2 bases, and 9 bases separated the two germline ends. The CDR3 extends over 14 amino acids. The germline CDR1 and CDR2 sequences are SGHTA and FQGNSA. CDR3 loop: CASSLWLPQETQYF. As DNA, the CDR3 is TGTGCCAGCAGCTTATGGCTGCCACAAGAGACCCAGTACTTC. Variable domain in full (rest from reference TRBV7-2 and TRBJ2-5): GAGVSQSPSNKVTEKGKDVELRCDPISGHTALYWYRQSLGQGLEFLIYFQGNSAPDKSGLPSDRFSAERTGGSVSTLTIQRTQQEDSAVYLCASSLWLPQETQYFGPGTRLLVL.

This sequence joins TRBV14 and TRBJ2-6; D possibly corresponds to TRBD1 (6 bases). Germline CDR1 is SGHDN and CDR2 is FVKESK. The germline V and J ends were trimmed by 4 bases and 0 bases, with 13 bases remaining between them. This CDR3 is 17 amino acids long. For the CDR3, the DNA is TGTGCCAGCAGCCCTGTAGGGGGTTACTCTGGGGCCAACGTCCTGACTTTC. This encodes CASSPVGGYSGANVLTF.

The chain uses TRBV7-8 and TRBJ2-5, with D perhaps being TRBD1 or TRBD2 (5 bases each). Germline V gives CDR1 SGHVS, CDR2 FQNEAQ. The CDR3 is 14 amino acids. Trimming took off 7 bases at V and 4 bases at J, with 16 bases between the two ends. The CDR3 spells CASKLRGQGETQYF. Written as DNA, the CDR3 is TGTGCCAGCAAGCTCCGCGGGCAGGGAGAGACCCAGTACTTC.

This clonotype was observed at least ten times. This chain joins TRBV6-4 and TRBJ2-3; 8 nucleotides agree with TRBD2. CDR3 length: 16 residues. The trim removed 2 bases at V and 4 bases at J, leaving 8 bases unmatched. Looked up from germline, CDR1 is MRHNA and CDR2 is SNTAGT. CDR3 in DNA: TGTGCCAGCAGTGACGGGGTCGGGGGGGCCCCAGATACGCAGTATTTT. It yields the protein CASSDGVGGAPDTQYF.

The chain combines TRBV3-1 with TRBJ1-2, with 8 bases identical to TRBD1. This CDR3 has 15 residues. Losses at the gene ends were 10 bases for V and 5 bases for J; bases not matched to a gene: 15. Germline CDR1 LGHDT, CDR2 YNNKEL (reference sequence). The CDR3 coding sequence is TGTGCCACCTGCCGAAGAGGGACAGGCGCTTATGGCTACACCTTC. Amino acids: CATCRRGTGAYGYTF.

The V call is TRBV20-1, the J call TRBJ2-1; 12 bases fit TRBD2. CDR1 and CDR2 from the germline V gene are DFQATT and SNEGSKA (reference sequence). J was trimmed by 3 bases and V by 0 bases; bases with no gene match: 3. The CDR3 loop spans 16 amino acids. CDR3 in DNA: TGCAGTGCTAGAGACCCTAGCGGGGGGGACTACAATGAGCAGTTCTTC. The encoded protein is CSARDPSGGDYNEQFF.

The rearrangement uses TRBV7-8 and TRBJ2-3; D is undetermined. Germline lookup yields CDR1 SGHVS and CDR2 FQNEAQ. The CDR3 runs 12 residues. Trimming took 5 bases from V and 4 from J, leaving 7 bases between them. The CDR3 region has the DNA TGTGCCAGCAGCCTCCTCCCAGATACGCAGTATTTT. Translated: CASSLLPDTQYF.

This clonotype was counted only a few times. The genes are TRBV4-3 and TRBJ2-5; D is undetermined. V was cut by 0 bases and J by 2 bases, with 10 bases left in between. Germline values: CDR1 LGHNA, CDR2 YSLEER. The CDR3 spans 15 residues. Written as DNA, the CDR3 is TGCGCCAGCAGCCAAGATTGGTCGGATCAAGAGACCCAGTACTTC. It is translated as CASSQDWSDQETQYF.

The chain has TRBV4-3 and TRBJ1-1; D uncertain. Germline V gives CDR1 LGHNA, CDR2 YSLEER. The CDR3 sequence is 13 residues long. Between the trimmed V and J ends, which lost 1 base and 7 bases, there was a span of 10 bases. The chain's CDR3 is CASSQAQKGEAFF. The CDR3 region has the DNA TGCGCCAGCAGCCAAGCCCAGAAGGGTGAAGCTTTCTTT.

The gene calls are TRBV5-6 and TRBJ2-5; 8 nucleotides align to TRBD2. The CDR3 contains 16 residues. Germline CDR1 reads SGHDT; CDR2 reads YYEEEE. V trimming: 3 bases; J trimming: 0 bases; junction bases outside the gene matches: 7. CDR3 nucleotides: TGTGCCAGCAGCTCCGCACTAGCGGAGAACCAAGAGACCCAGTACTTC. It is translated as CASSSALAENQETQYF.

This clonotype has only a few counts. The rearrangement joins TRBV9 to TRBJ1-1; D perhaps matches TRBD1 (5 bases). There are 15 residues in the CDR3. Germline V gene sequence: CDR1 SGDLS, CDR2 YYNGEE. With 1 base removed from V and 3 bases from J, the gap between germline ends came to 13 bases. The CDR3: CASSVHGSGHTEAFF. In DNA, the CDR3 is TGTGCCAGCAGCGTACACGGGTCGGGACACACTGAAGCTTTCTTT.

Many counts were recorded for this clonotype. V usage is TRBV20-1 and J usage is TRBJ2-5; D not certain. Trimming cost V 6 bases and J 5 bases, with 19 bases left between them. CDR1 and CDR2 from the germline V gene are DFQATT and SNEGSKA (reference sequence). The CDR3 consists of 14 residues. CDR3 loop: CSAQDVSIRETQYF. As DNA, the CDR3 is TGCAGTGCCCAGGACGTGTCAATTCGCGAGACCCAGTACTTC.

J is TRBJ2-2 and V is TRBV6-1; D unclear. V lost 6 bases and J 0 bases, leaving 8 bases between the germline ends. Germline assignment: CDR1 MNHNS and CDR2 SASEGT. The CDR3 spans 14 residues. Written as DNA, the CDR3 is TGTGCCAGCAGCACAGAACCGAACACCGGGGAGCTGTTTTTT. The encoded protein is CASSTEPNTGELFF.

The J gene is TRBJ2-1, the V gene TRBV5-6; no firm D call. The CDR3 length is 12 residues. Germline V gene lookup returns CDR1 SGHDT and CDR2 YYEEEE. Trimming cost V 4 bases and J 12 bases, with 14 bases left between them. The CDR3 coding sequence is TGTGCCAGCAGCCAGGACGCCTCCGGGCAGTTCTTC. Residues: CASSQDASGQFF. Variable domain in full (rest from reference TRBV5-6 and TRBJ2-1): DAGVTQSPTHLIKTRGQQVTLRCSPKSGHDTVSWYQQALGQGPQFIFQYYEEEERQRGNFPDRFSGHQFPNYSSELNVNALLLGDSALYLCASSQDASGQFFGPGTRLTVL.

This clonotype was observed a handful of times. This rearrangement joins TRBV4-1 to TRBJ2-7; 8 nucleotides agree with TRBD1. The germline CDR1 and CDR2 sequences are MGHRA and YSYEKL. The CDR3 is made up of 14 amino acids. V shed 2 bases and J 2 bases; nucleotides not matched to a gene: 2. CDR3 DNA sequence: TGCGCCAGCAGCCAAAACAGGGGGGCCTACGAGCAGTACTTC. Its translation: CASSQNRGAYEQYF.

V gene TRBV27 combines with J gene TRBJ2-3; no definite D call. CDR3 size: 18 residues. Trimming cost V 0 bases and J 0 bases, with 16 bases left between them. The germline V gene encodes CDR1 MNHEY and CDR2 SMNVEV (reference sequence). CDR3: CASSLSQTTWTSTDTQYF. The CDR3, as DNA: TGTGCCAGCAGTTTATCTCAGACGACTTGGACCAGCACAGATACGCAGTATTTT.

This clonotype was detected only a few times. J is TRBJ2-3 and V is TRBV7-9; TRBD1 matches at 9 bases. The CDR3 loop spans 17 amino acids. CDR1 and CDR2 from the germline V gene are SEHNR and FQNEAQ (reference sequence). Trimming took 5 bases from V and 3 from J; bases not matched to a gene: 12. CDR3 DNA sequence: TGTGCCAGCAGCACCGACCGGGACAGGGTTGGGACAGATACGCAGTATTTT. Encoded protein: CASSTDRDRVGTDTQYF. Drawing the rest from reference TRBV7-9 and TRBJ2-3, the complete variable domain is DTGVSQNPRHKITKRGQNVTFRCDPISEHNRLYWYRQTLGQGPEFLTYFQNEAQLEKSRLLSDRFSAERPKGSFSTLEIQRTEQGDSAMYLCASSTDRDRVGTDTQYFGPGTRLTVL.

The sample holds a few counts of this clonotype. This rearrangement joins TRBV5-1 to TRBJ2-5; weak D call: TRBD1 (7 bases). In germline, CDR1 is SGHRS, CDR2 YFSETQ. The CDR3 is 15 residues long. V was pared by 0 bases and J by 5 bases, with 14 bases between. This CDR3 is CASSLAPGGMETQYF. CDR3 sequence (DNA): TGCGCCAGCAGCTTGGCCCCAGGGGGGATGGAGACCCAGTACTTC.